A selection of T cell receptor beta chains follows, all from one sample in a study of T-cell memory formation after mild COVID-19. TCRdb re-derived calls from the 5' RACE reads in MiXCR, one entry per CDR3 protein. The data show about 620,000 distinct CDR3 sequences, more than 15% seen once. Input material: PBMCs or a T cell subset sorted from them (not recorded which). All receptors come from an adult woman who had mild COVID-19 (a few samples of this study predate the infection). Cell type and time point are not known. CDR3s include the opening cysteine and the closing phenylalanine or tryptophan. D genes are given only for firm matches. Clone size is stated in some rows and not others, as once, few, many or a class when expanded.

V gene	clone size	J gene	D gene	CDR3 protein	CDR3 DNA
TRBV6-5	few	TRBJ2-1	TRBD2	CASSYLRGGGNEQFF	TGTGCCAGCAGTTACTTGCGGGGGGGCGGCAATGAGCAGTTCTTC
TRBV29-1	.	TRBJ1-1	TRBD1	CSARTTPGQGQRRFTEAFF	TGCAGCGCCCGTACTACTCCCGGACAGGGTCAAAGGAGGTTCACTGAAGCTTTCTTT
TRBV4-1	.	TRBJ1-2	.	CASSHIVKGSRGYGYTF	TGCGCCAGCAGCCATATTGTGAAGGGGTCCAGGGGCTATGGCTACACCTTC
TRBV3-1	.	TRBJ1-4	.	CASSPRIATNEKLFF	TGTGCCAGCAGTCCCAGGATCGCAACTAATGAAAAACTGTTTTTT
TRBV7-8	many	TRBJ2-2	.	CASKRGENTGELFF	TGTGCCTCTAAAAGGGGGGAGAACACCGGGGAGCTGTTTTTT
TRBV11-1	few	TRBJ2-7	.	CASSLVYGGQSSYEQYF	TGTGCCAGCAGCTTAGTTTACGGAGGACAGAGCTCCTACGAGCAGTACTTC
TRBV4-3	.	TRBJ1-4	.	CASSQTPPGSNEKLFF	TGCGCCAGCAGCCAAACCCCGCCCGGGAGTAATGAAAAACTGTTTTTT
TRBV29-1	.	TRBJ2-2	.	CSVLKANTGELFF	TGCAGCGTGCTGAAAGCGAACACCGGGGAGCTGTTTTTT
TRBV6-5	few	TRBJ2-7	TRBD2	CASSYSASGRYEQYF	TGTGCCAGCAGTTACAGCGCTAGCGGGAGGTACGAGCAGTACTTC
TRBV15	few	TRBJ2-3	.	CATSKRTNPDTQYF	TGTGCCACCAGCAAACGGACTAACCCAGATACGCAGTATTTT
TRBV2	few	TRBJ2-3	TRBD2	CAISSGSGDTQYF	TGTGCCATTTCGAGCGGGAGTGGAGATACGCAGTATTTT
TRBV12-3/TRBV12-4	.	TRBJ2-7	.	CASRFRGSSYEQYF	TGTGCCAGCAGGTTTAGGGGGAGCTCCTACGAGCAGTACTTC
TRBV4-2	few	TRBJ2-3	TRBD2	CASSQEGTSGGLYTQYF	TGTGCCAGCAGCCAAGAAGGGACTAGCGGGGGACTCTATACGCAGTATTTT
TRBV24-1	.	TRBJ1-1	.	CATSDSGNTEAFF	TGTGCCACCAGTGATTCCGGGAACACTGAAGCTTTCTTT
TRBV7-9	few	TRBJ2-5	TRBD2	CASSDGLAGGLETQYF	TGTGCCAGCAGCGACGGACTAGCGGGTGGGCTAGAGACCCAGTACTTC
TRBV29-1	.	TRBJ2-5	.	CSVVPGWGQETQYF	TGCAGCGTTGTCCCGGGGTGGGGGCAAGAGACCCAGTACTTC
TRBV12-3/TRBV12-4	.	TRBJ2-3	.	CASTQGGGQLPGADTQYF	TGTGCCAGCACCCAGGGGGGCGGACAGCTCCCTGGGGCAGATACGCAGTATTTT
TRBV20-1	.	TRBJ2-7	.	CSAERLSYEQYF	TGCAGTGCTGAGAGGTTATCCTACGAGCAGTACTTC
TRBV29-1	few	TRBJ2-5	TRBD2	CSVLGSDGGAEETQYF	TGCAGCGTTCTCGGATCTGACGGGGGGGCTGAAGAGACCCAGTACTTC
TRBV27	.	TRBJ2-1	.	CASSLSFSYNEQFF	TGTGCCAGCAGTTTATCGTTCTCCTACAATGAGCAGTTCTTC
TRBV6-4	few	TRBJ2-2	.	CASSDGGGDTGELFF	TGTGCCAGCAGTGATGGAGGGGGGGACACCGGGGAGCTGTTTTTT
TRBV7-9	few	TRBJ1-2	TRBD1	CASSLARDSITNYGYTF	TGTGCCAGCAGCTTAGCGCGGGACAGTATTACTAACTATGGCTACACCTTC
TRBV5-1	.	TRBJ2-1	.	CASSRARLANTYNEQFF	TGCGCCAGCAGTCGTGCTCGGTTAGCGAATACCTACAATGAGCAGTTCTTC
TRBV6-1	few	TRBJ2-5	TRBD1	CASSERKEYRGETQYF	TGTGCCAGCAGTGAACGTAAGGAGTACAGGGGGGAGACCCAGTACTTC
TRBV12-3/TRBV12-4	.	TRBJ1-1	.	CASSLGEGHTEAFF	TGTGCCAGCAGTTTGGGGGAGGGCCACACTGAAGCTTTCTTT
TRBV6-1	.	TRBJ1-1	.	CASSDGLGLNTEAFF	TGTGCCAGCAGTGATGGATTGGGATTGAACACTGAAGCTTTCTTT
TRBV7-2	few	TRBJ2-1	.	CASRRVGGSYNEQFF	TGTGCCAGCAGACGAGTTGGGGGCTCCTACAATGAGCAGTTCTTC